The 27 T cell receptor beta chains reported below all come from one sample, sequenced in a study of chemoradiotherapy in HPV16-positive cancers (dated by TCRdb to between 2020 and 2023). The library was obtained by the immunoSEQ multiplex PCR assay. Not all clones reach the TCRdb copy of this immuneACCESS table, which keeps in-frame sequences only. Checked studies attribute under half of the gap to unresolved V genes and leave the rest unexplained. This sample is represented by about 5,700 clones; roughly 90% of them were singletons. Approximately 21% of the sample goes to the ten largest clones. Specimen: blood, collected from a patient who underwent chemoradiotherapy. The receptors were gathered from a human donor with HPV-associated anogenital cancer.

The CDR3 DNA reads as TGTGCCAGCAGCCAGAAGTTACAGGGCATTAAGGAATCCTACGAGCAGTACTTC. It yields the protein CASSQKLQGIKESYEQYF. The rearrangement uses TRBV7-8 and TRBJ2-7; D perhaps matches TRBD1 (6 bases). Germline CDR1 is SGHVS and CDR2 is FQNEAQ. This CDR3 has 18 residues. V was pared by 5 bases and J by 1 base, with 24 bases between.

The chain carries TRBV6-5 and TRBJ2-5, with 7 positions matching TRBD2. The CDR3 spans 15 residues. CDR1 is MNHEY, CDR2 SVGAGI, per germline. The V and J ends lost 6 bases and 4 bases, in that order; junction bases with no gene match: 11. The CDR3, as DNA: TGTGCCAGCAGGCCGTCGGGAGGCCTCCTAGAGACCCAGTACTTC. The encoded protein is CASRPSGGLLETQYF.

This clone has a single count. The CDR3, as DNA: TGTGCCAGCAGCTTAGATGTCTGGGATGAGCAGTTCTTC. Its translation: CASSLDVWDEQFF. The J gene is TRBJ2-1, the V gene TRBV7-9; D ambiguous. Germline CDR1 reads SEHNR; CDR2 reads FQNEAQ (reference sequence). The V gene lost 1 base and the J gene lost 8 bases, with 9 bases spanning the gap. This CDR3 is 13 amino acids long.

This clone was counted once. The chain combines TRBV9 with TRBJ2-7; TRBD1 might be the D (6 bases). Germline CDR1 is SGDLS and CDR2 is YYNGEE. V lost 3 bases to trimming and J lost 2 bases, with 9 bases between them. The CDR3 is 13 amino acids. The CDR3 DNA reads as TGTGCCAGCAGCGCACAGGGAGCCTACGAGCAGTACTTC. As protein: CASSAQGAYEQYF.

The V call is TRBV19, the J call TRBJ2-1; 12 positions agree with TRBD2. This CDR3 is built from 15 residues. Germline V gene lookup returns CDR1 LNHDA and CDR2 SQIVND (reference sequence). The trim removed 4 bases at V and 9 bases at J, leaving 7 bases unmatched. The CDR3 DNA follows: TGTGCCAGTAGTACGGGGACTAGCGGGTCGGGTGAGCAGTTCTTC. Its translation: CASSTGTSGSGEQFF.

The CDR3 here is CASSPGPGNQPQHF. The DNA of the CDR3 is TGTGCCAGCAGCCCAGGGCCAGGAAATCAGCCCCAGCATTTT. The rearrangement uses TRBV16 and TRBJ1-5; D possibly corresponds to TRBD1 (5 bases). The CDR3 extends over 14 amino acids. Per the germline V gene, CDR1 is KGHSY and CDR2 is FQNENV. V was shortened by 4 bases and J by 4 bases, with 11 bases between the two germline ends.

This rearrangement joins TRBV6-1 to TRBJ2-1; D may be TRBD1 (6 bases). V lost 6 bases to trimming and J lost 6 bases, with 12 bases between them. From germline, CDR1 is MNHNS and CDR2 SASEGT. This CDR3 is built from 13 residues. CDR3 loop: CASRLTGPNEQFF. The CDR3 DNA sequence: TGTGCCAGCAGGTTAACAGGGCCCAATGAGCAGTTCTTC.

The CDR3 region is CASSLGAPGPTDTQYF. The CDR3, as DNA: TGTGCCAGCAGCTTAGGTGCCCCCGGCCCCACAGATACGCAGTATTTT. The rearrangement joins TRBV7-2 to TRBJ2-3; no clear D. The CDR3 is 16 amino acids. The germline V gene encodes CDR1 SGHTA and CDR2 FQGNSA. The V end lost 1 base, the J end lost 2 bases, and 13 bases lay between the germline ends.

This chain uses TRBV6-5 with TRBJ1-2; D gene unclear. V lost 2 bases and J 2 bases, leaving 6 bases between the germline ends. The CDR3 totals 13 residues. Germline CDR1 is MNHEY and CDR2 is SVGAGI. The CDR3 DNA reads TGTGCCAGCAGTTACGACGCCAACTATGGCTACACCTTC. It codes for CASSYDANYGYTF.

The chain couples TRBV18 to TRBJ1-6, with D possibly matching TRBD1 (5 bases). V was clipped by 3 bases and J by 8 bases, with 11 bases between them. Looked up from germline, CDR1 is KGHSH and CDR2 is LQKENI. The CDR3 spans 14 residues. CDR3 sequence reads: CASSPQGYDSPLHF. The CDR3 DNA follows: TGTGCCAGCTCACCTCAGGGATATGATTCACCCCTCCACTTT.

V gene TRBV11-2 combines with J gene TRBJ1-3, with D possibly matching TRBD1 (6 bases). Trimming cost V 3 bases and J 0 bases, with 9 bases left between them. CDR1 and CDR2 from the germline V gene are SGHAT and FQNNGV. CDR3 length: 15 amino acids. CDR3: CASSFRGLSGNTIYF. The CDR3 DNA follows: TGTGCCAGCAGCTTCCGGGGGCTCTCTGGAAACACCATATATTTT.

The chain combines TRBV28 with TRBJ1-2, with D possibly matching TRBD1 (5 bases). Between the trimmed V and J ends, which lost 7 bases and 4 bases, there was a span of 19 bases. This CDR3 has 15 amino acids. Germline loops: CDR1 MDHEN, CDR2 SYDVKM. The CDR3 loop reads CASTQGTGQLYGYTF. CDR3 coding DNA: TGTGCCAGCACTCAGGGAACAGGACAACTCTATGGCTACACCTTC.

The CDR3 here is CASSPGQGRSSYNEQFF. The DNA of the CDR3 is TGTGCCAGCAGCCCAGGACAGGGAAGGAGCTCCTACAATGAGCAGTTCTTC. V is TRBV28 and J is TRBJ2-1; 8 bases are a match to TRBD1. Trimming at V came to 6 bases and at J to 0 bases, leaving 10 bases not matched to a gene. CDR1 and CDR2 (germline): MDHEN, SYDVKM. This CDR3 spans 17 amino acids.

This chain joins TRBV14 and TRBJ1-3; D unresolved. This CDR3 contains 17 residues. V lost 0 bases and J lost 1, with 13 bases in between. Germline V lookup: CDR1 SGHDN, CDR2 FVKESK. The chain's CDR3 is CASSQEVGFVSGNTIYF. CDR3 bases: TGTGCCAGCAGCCAAGAAGTGGGCTTCGTTTCTGGAAACACCATATATTTT. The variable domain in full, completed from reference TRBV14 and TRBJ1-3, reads EAGVTQFPSHSVIEKGQTVTLRCDPISGHDNLYWYRRVMGKEIKFLLHFVKESKQDESGMPNNRFLAERTGGTYSTLKVQPAELEDSGVYFCASSQEVGFVSGNTIYFGEGSWLTVV.

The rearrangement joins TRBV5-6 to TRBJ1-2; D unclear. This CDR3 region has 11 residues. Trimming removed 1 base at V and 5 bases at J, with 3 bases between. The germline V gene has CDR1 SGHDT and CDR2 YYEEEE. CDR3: CASSLRYGYTF. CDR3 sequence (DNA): TGTGCCAGCAGCTTGAGGTATGGCTACACCTTC.

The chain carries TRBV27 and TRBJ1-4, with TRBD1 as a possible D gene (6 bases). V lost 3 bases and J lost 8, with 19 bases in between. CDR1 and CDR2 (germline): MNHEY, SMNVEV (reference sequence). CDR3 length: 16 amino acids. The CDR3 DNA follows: TGTGCCAGCAGTTTCCCCAGGGGACGGGGTACGGAAAAACTGTTTTTT. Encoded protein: CASSFPRGRGTEKLFF. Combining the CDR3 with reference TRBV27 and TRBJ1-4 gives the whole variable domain EAQVTQNPRYLITVTGKKLTVTCSQNMNHEYMSWYRQDPGLGLRQIYYSMNVEVTDKGDVPEGYKVSRKEKRNFPLILESPSPNQTSLYFCASSFPRGRGTEKLFFGSGTQLSVL.

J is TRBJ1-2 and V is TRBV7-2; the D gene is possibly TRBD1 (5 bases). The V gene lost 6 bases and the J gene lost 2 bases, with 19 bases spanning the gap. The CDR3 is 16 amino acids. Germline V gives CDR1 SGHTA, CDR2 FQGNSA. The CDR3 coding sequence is TGTGCCAGCAGGCGGGGGTACAGAGAGGGGAACTATGGCTACACCTTC. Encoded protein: CASRRGYREGNYGYTF.

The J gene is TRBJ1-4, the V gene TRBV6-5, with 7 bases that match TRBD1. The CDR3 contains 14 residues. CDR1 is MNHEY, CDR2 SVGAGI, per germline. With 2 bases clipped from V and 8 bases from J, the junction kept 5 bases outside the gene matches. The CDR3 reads CASSYRDRKEKLFF. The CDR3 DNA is TGTGCCAGCAGTTACCGGGACAGAAAAGAAAAACTGTTTTTT.

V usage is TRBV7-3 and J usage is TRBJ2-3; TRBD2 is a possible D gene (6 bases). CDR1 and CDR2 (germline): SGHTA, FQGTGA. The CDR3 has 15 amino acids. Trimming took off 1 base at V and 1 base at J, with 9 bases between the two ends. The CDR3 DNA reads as TGTGCCAGCAGCTTAATGGGCGGGGGCACAGATACGCAGTATTTT. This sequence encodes CASSLMGGGTDTQYF.

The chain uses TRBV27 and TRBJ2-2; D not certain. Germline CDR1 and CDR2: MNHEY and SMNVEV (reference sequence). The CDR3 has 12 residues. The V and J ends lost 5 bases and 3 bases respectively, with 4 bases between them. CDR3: CASSRHTGELFF. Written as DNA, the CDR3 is TGTGCCAGCAGTCGGCACACCGGGGAGCTGTTTTTT.

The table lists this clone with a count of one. Here the CDR3 reads CASSLGARAGAETQYF. CDR3 sequence (DNA): TGTGCCAGCAGCTTAGGGGCTAGGGCGGGAGCAGAGACCCAGTACTTC. The chain has TRBV7-8 and TRBJ2-5, with TRBD2 matching 7 bases. The trim removed 1 base at V and 4 bases at J, leaving 9 bases unmatched. CDR1 and CDR2 from the germline V gene are SGHVS and FQNEAQ. The CDR3 loop spans 16 amino acids.

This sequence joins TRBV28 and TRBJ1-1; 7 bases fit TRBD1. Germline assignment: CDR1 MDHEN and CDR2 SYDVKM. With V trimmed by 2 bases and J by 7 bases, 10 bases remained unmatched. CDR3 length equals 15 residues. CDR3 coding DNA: TGTGCCAGCAGTTTAAGAGGCGTAGGGGGCTTTGAAGCTTTCTTT. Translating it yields CASSLRGVGGFEAFF.

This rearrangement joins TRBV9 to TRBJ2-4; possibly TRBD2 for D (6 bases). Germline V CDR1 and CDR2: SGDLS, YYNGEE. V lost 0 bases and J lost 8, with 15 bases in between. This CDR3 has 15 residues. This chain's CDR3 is CASSVGGVPLDIQYF. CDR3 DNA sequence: TGTGCCAGCAGCGTAGGGGGGGTCCCCCTTGACATTCAGTACTTC.

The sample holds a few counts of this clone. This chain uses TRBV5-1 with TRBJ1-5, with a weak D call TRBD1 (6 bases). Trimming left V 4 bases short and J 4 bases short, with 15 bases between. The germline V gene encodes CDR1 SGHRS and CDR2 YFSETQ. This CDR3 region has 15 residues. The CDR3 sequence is CASSPGPQGNQPQHF. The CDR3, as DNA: TGCGCCAGCAGCCCCGGACCACAGGGAAATCAGCCCCAGCATTTT.

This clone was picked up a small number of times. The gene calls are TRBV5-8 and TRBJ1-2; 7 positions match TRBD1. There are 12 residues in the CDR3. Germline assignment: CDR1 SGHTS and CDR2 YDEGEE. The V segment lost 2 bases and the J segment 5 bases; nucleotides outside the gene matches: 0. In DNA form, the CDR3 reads TGTGCCAGCAGCTTACAGGGGTATGGCTACACCTTC. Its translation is CASSLQGYGYTF.

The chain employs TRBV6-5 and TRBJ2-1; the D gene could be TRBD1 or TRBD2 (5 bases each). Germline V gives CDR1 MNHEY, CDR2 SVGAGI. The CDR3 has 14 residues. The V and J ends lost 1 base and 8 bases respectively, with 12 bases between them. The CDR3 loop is CASSYLGELDEQFF. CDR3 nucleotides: TGTGCCAGCAGTTACTTGGGGGAACTAGATGAGCAGTTCTTC.

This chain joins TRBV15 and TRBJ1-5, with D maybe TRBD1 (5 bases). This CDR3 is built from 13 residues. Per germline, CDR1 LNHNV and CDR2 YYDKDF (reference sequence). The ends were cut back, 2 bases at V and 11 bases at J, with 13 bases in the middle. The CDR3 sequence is CATSRQGHESQHF. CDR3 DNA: TGTGCCACCAGCAGACAGGGTCACGAGTCCCAGCATTTT.